Each of the 14 T cell receptor beta chains below was sequenced from the same sample in a study of T-cell reconstitution after alpha-beta-depleted transplantation in children. General study findings and limits: The authors attributed T-cell counts and diversity one year after transplant mostly to newly produced T cells.

Antigens of these TCRs are unknown. Preparation of the TCRbeta library used unique molecular identifiers. TCRdb re-derived calls from the PCR reads in MiXCR, one entry per CDR3 protein. The table records a few hundred thousand distinct CDR3 sequences, around 7.1% of them present only once. Sequences were derived from peripheral blood, sampled 360 days after TCRalphabeta/CD19-depleted stem cell transplant. These receptors all stem from a female patient aged 2 to 10 who had a stem cell transplant for Fanconi anemia, so the T cells may come from the graft donor.

Ten or more counts support this clonotype. The chain couples TRBV10-3 to TRBJ1-5; 7 nucleotides align to TRBD1. Trimming took 6 bases from V and 0 from J; bases not matched to a gene: 5. Germline V gene lookup returns CDR1 ENHRY and CDR2 SYGVKD. The CDR3 is made up of 15 amino acids. CDR3 coding DNA: TGTGCCATCAGCAGACAGGGAAATAGCAATCAGCCCCAGCATTTT. This gives the protein CAISRQGNSNQPQHF.

This clonotype was picked up many times. This chain links TRBV5-1 with TRBJ1-5, with a possible D match to TRBD1 (5 bases). Germline CDR1 and CDR2: SGHRS and YFSETQ. V shed 0 bases and J shed 4 bases, with 11 bases lying between them. The CDR3 loop spans 15 amino acids. The CDR3 DNA reads TGCGCCAGCAGCTTGGGGGACTCACGAAATCAGCCCCAGCATTTT. It translates to CASSLGDSRNQPQHF. The whole variable domain, remainder taken from reference TRBV5-1 and TRBJ1-5, is KAGVTQTPRYLIKTRGQQVTLSCSPISGHRSVSWYQQTPGQGLQFLFEYFSETQRNKGNFPGRFSGRQFSNSRSEMNVSTLELGDSALYLCASSLGDSRNQPQHFGDGTRLSIL.

Comment on this clonotype: A much larger clone sits a single nucleotide away, making a read error possible. The CDR3 region has the DNA TGCAGTGCTAGAGATGACGGCTCTGCAAACACCATATATTTT. This sequence encodes CSARDDGSANTIYF. This rearrangement joins TRBV20-1 to TRBJ1-3; no reliable D call. The CDR3 covers 14 residues. Germline V gene lookup returns CDR1 DFQATT and CDR2 SNEGSKA (reference sequence).

J is TRBJ2-6 and V is TRBV6-1; the D gene is possibly TRBD2 (6 bases). V was shortened by 5 bases and J by 3 bases, with 17 bases between the two germline ends. This CDR3 spans 17 amino acids. Per the germline V gene, CDR1 is MNHNS and CDR2 is SASEGT. In DNA, the CDR3 is TGTGCCAGCAGTCCACCAGGAGGGGTTCTTGGGGCCAACGTCCTGACTTTC. It yields the protein CASSPPGGVLGANVLTF.

This clonotype was recorded at least ten times. The chain employs TRBV12-3 or TRBV12-4 and TRBJ1-4; no clear D gene. The CDR3 is 13 amino acids. The V end lost 1 base, the J end lost 5 bases, and 5 bases lay between the germline ends. Here the CDR3 reads CASSLDRNEKLFF. For the CDR3, the DNA is TGTGCCAGCAGTTTAGACAGAAATGAAAAACTGTTTTTT.

This clonotype was seen many times. The rearrangement links TRBV6-6 to TRBJ2-1, with D possibly being TRBD2 (5 bases). Germline V gene lookup returns CDR1 MNHNY and CDR2 SVGAGI (reference sequence). Trimming pared 4 bases from V and 12 bases from J, leaving 10 bases between. The CDR3 is 11 residues long. DNA for the CDR3: TGTGCCAGCAGTTCGCGACTATTGCAGTTCTTC. It encodes CASSSRLLQFF.

This clonotype was seen repeatedly, ten times or more. The gene calls are TRBV20-1 and TRBJ2-3; D is ambiguous. The CDR3 loop spans 14 amino acids. Per the germline V gene, CDR1 is DFQATT and CDR2 is SNEGSKA (reference sequence). The V end lost 1 base, the J end lost 5 bases, and 13 bases lay between the germline ends. The CDR3 sequence is CSARVGLRLDTQYF. CDR3 DNA: TGCAGTGCTAGAGTAGGTTTGAGGCTAGATACGCAGTATTTT.

This clonotype appeared many times. CDR3 coding DNA: TGCAGTGCCCCCGGGGTCCCTTGGGGGAATGAGCAGTTCTTC. As protein: CSAPGVPWGNEQFF. The J gene is TRBJ2-1, the V gene TRBV20-1, with D perhaps matching TRBD1 or TRBD2 (5 bases each). Germline loops: CDR1 DFQATT, CDR2 SNEGSKA (reference sequence). CDR3 length: 14 amino acids. V was cut by 6 bases and J by 7 bases, with 19 bases left in between.

This clonotype showed up many times. V gene TRBV28 combines with J gene TRBJ2-3, with 10 nucleotides matching TRBD1. The CDR3 has 15 amino acids. From germline, CDR1 is MDHEN and CDR2 SYDVKM. The junction had 3 bases not matched to a gene; V was cut back by 2 bases and J by 4 bases. The CDR3: CASSLDRGRSDTQYF. The CDR3 DNA reads as TGTGCCAGCAGTTTAGACAGGGGGCGGTCAGATACGCAGTATTTT.

This clonotype was counted at least ten times. The V and J genes are TRBV24-1 and TRBJ2-1; 9 nucleotides agree with TRBD1. V shed 6 bases, J shed 5 bases, and the junction held 7 bases outside the gene matches. The CDR3 runs to 15 residues. The V gene's germline CDR1 is KGHDR and CDR2 SFDVKD. CDR3 DNA: TGTGCCACCAGTTGGGGACAGGGTAGAAACAATGAGCAGTTCTTC. This sequence encodes CATSWGQGRNNEQFF.

In its sample, this clonotype was seen many times. V and J are TRBV7-9 and TRBJ2-4; TRBD2 is a possible D gene (6 bases). CDR1 is SEHNR, CDR2 FQNEAQ, per germline (reference sequence). The CDR3 loop spans 16 amino acids. Trimming took off 3 bases at V and 0 bases at J, with 12 bases between the two ends. In nucleotides, the CDR3 is TGTGCCAGCAGCTTCCTAGGAGGGGTAGCCAAAAACATTCAGTACTTC. Translating it yields CASSFLGGVAKNIQYF.

The chain recombines TRBV28 with TRBJ1-6; weak D call: TRBD1 (6 bases). This CDR3 spans 16 amino acids. Germline assignment: CDR1 MDHEN and CDR2 SYDVKM. Deletions cut 5 bases from V and 5 bases from J, with 16 bases between. The CDR3 bases are TGTGCCAGCAGTCCCCCTACGGGACAAAATAATTCACCCCTCCACTTT. Amino acids: CASSPPTGQNNSPLHF.

Many counts were recorded for this clonotype. V is TRBV18 and J is TRBJ2-3; the D gene is possibly TRBD1 (6 bases). Trimming shortened V by 3 bases and J by 3 bases, and 10 bases separated the two germline ends. The CDR3 runs 14 residues. Per the germline V gene, CDR1 is KGHSH and CDR2 is LQKENI. The CDR3 here is CASSPAGATDTQYF. The CDR3 DNA reads TGTGCCAGCTCACCGGCAGGGGCTACAGATACGCAGTATTTT.

The V and J genes are TRBV2 and TRBJ1-4; D is uncertain. CDR3 length: 14 residues. CDR1 is SNHLY and CDR2 is FYNNEI in the germline V gene. V lost 6 bases and J 3 bases, leaving 11 bases between the germline ends. The chain's CDR3 is CASSADEANEKLFF. The CDR3 DNA follows: TGTGCCAGCAGCGCTGATGAGGCTAATGAAAAACTGTTTTTT.